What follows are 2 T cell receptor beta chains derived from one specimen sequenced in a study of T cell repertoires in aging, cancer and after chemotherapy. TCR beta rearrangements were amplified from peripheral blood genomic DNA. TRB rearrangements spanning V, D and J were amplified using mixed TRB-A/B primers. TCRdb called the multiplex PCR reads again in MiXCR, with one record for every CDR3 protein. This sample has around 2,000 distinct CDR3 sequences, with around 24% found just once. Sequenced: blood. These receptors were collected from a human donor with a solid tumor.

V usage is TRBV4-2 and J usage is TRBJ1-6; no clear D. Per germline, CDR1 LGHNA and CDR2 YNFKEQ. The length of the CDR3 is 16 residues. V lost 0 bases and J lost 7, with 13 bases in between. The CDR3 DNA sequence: TGTGCCAGCAGCCAAGATGGAACCCCCACGAATTCACCCCTCCACTTT. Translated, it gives CASSQDGTPTNSPLHF.

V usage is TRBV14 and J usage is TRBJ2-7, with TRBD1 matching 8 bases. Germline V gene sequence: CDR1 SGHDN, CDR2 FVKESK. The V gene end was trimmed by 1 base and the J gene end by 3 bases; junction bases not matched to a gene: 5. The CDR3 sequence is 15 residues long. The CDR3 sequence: CASSQALGQGYEQYF. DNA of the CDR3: TGTGCCAGCAGCCAAGCTCTCGGACAGGGCTACGAGCAGTACTTC. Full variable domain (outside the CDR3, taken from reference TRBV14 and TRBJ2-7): EAGVTQFPSHSVIEKGQTVTLRCDPISGHDNLYWYRRVMGKEIKFLLHFVKESKQDESGMPNNRFLAERTGGTYSTLKVQPAELEDSGVYFCASSQALGQGYEQYFGPGTRLTVT.